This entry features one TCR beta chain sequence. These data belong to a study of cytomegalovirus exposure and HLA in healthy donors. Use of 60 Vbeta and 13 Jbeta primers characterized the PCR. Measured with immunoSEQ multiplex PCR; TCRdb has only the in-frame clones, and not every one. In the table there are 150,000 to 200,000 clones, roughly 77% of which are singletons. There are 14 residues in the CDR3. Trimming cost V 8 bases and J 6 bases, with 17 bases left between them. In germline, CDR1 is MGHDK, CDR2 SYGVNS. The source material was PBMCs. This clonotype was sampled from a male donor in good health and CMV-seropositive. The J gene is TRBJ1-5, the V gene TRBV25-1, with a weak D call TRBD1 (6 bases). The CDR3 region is CASAQQGRGQPQHF. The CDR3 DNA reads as TGTGCCAGCGCACAACAGGGACGGGGTCAGCCCCAGCATTTT.